These T cell receptor beta chains were read from a single sample in a study of shared T cell receptors in the human thymus. TCRdb keeps only in-frame clones here, not all; method: immunoSEQ multiplex PCR. Among hundreds of thousands of clones listed, approximately 87% were seen once. A further study also used this sample, focusing on human thymus T cells.

Sequencing used thymocytes. Receptor source: a boy in the first two years of life with a congenital heart defect. Each CDR3 is given with its conserved first and last residue. Fields, in order: J gene, clone size, V gene, D gene, CDR3 DNA, CDR3 protein. D genes are given only for firm matches. Size is stated for part of the rows, as once, few or many counts, or as a class when the clone is expanded.

J: TRBJ2-7
size: few
V: TRBV6-1
D: -
DNA: TGTGCCAGCAGTACCGACAACTCCTACGAGCAGTACTTC
CDR3: CASSTDNSYEQYF

J: TRBJ2-7
size: -
V: TRBV4-3
D: TRBD2
DNA: TGCGCCAGCAGCCAAGATCTACTAGCGGGAACCTACGAGCAGTACTTC
CDR3: CASSQDLLAGTYEQYF

J: TRBJ2-1
size: -
V: TRBV5-1
D: -
DNA: TGCGCCAGCAGCTCCCCACGGGGTTCGTCGAACAATGAGCAGTTCTTC
CDR3: CASSSPRGSSNNEQFF

J: TRBJ2-3
size: -
V: TRBV15
D: -
DNA: TGTGCCACCAGCAGGGAACGGGAGATAGATACGCAGTATTTT
CDR3: CATSREREIDTQYF

J: TRBJ1-1
size: -
V: TRBV7-9
D: -
DNA: TGTGCCAGCAGCCCTGAGGGGGGGCGCGGGGCCACTGAAGCTTTCTTT
CDR3: CASSPEGGRGATEAFF

J: TRBJ2-1
size: -
V: TRBV4-2
D: TRBD2
DNA: TGTGCCAGCCACTCCGGGACTAGCGGGGAGAGTTACAATGAGCAGTTCTTC
CDR3: CASHSGTSGESYNEQFF

J: TRBJ2-1
size: -
V: TRBV15
D: -
DNA: TGTGCCACCAGCAGCGGCAATGAGCAGTTCTTC
CDR3: CATSSGNEQFF

J: TRBJ1-2
size: once
V: TRBV2
D: -
DNA: TGTGCCAGCGGGGGGGGCTTAAACTATGGCTACACCTTC
CDR3: CASGGGLNYGYTF

J: TRBJ1-1
size: -
V: TRBV27
D: TRBD1
DNA: TGTGCCAGCAGTTTGGCCCGAAGACAGGGCCCCGAAGGGACTGAAGCTTTCTTT
CDR3: CASSLARRQGPEGTEAFF

J: TRBJ2-7
size: -
V: TRBV5-4
D: -
DNA: TGTGCCAGCAGCTTGGGCAACTACTACGAGCAGTACTTC
CDR3: CASSLGNYYEQYF

J: TRBJ2-1
size: -
V: TRBV5-4
D: TRBD2
DNA: TGTGCCAGCACCCCTTGGCCCACTAGCGAAACTTACAATGAGCAGTTCTTC
CDR3: CASTPWPTSETYNEQFF

J: TRBJ2-3
size: -
V: TRBV7-9
D: -
DNA: TGTGCCAGCAGCTTACAGAAAAGCACAGATACGCAGTATTTT
CDR3: CASSLQKSTDTQYF

J: TRBJ1-5
size: once
V: TRBV28
D: -
DNA: TGTGCCAGCGATGGTGGGAGGTCAGGCGCGAGCAATCAGCCCCAGCATTTT
CDR3: CASDGGRSGASNQPQHF

J: TRBJ2-1
size: -
V: TRBV6-6
D: TRBD2
DNA: TGTGCCAGCAGTTACTGGACTAGCGGGAGTGGTGAGCAGTTCTTC
CDR3: CASSYWTSGSGEQFF

J: TRBJ2-7
size: -
V: TRBV7-6
D: TRBD1
DNA: TGTGCCAGCAGCTTATTATCGGCAGGGGGATCCTACGAGCAGTACTTC
CDR3: CASSLLSAGGSYEQYF

J: TRBJ2-1
size: -
V: TRBV7-2
D: -
DNA: TGTGCCAGCAGCTTACTTCTTGCGTACTACAATGAGCAGTTCTTC
CDR3: CASSLLLAYYNEQFF

J: TRBJ2-4
size: -
V: TRBV6-6
D: -
DNA: TGTGCCAGCAGTTTCGGACAGAGCAAAAACATTCAGTACTTC
CDR3: CASSFGQSKNIQYF

J: TRBJ2-1
size: -
V: TRBV13
D: -
DNA: TGTGCCAGCAGCTTACCGGGAGAGGCGAATGAGCAGTTCTTC
CDR3: CASSLPGEANEQFF

J: TRBJ1-2
size: -
V: TRBV6-5
D: TRBD1
DNA: TGTGCCAGCAGGACAGGGGAAGGCGATGGCTACACCTTC
CDR3: CASRTGEGDGYTF

J: TRBJ2-7
size: -
V: TRBV4-3
D: -
DNA: TGCGCCAGCAGCCAAGCCAGGGAGGTCGTTTACGAGCAGTACTTC
CDR3: CASSQAREVVYEQYF

J: TRBJ2-7
size: -
V: TRBV7-2
D: TRBD2
DNA: TGTGCCAGCAGCTTTTTCGGACTAGCGGGCAAATACGAGCAGTACTTC
CDR3: CASSFFGLAGKYEQYF

J: TRBJ1-5
size: -
V: TRBV9
D: -
DNA: TGTGCCAGCAGCGTAGATGAGGCCCAGCCCCAGCATTTT
CDR3: CASSVDEAQPQHF

J: TRBJ1-5
size: -
V: TRBV6-1
D: TRBD1
DNA: TGTGCCAGCAGTGGGACAGGTCTTCGAGGGAATCAGCCCCAGCATTTT
CDR3: CASSGTGLRGNQPQHF

J: TRBJ2-4
size: -
V: TRBV5-8
D: TRBD1
DNA: TGTGCCAGCAGCTTGGCAGGGGGAGTGGGAAACATTCAGTACTTC
CDR3: CASSLAGGVGNIQYF